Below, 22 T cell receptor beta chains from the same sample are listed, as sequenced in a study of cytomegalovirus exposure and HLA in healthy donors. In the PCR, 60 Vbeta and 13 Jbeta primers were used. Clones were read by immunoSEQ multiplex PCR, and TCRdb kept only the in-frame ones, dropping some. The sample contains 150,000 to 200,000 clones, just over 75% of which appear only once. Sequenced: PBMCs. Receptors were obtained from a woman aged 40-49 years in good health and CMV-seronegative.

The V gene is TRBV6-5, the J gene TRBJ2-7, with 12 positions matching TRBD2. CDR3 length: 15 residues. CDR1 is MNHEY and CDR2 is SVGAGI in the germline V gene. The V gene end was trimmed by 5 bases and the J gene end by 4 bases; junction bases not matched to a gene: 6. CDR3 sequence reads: CASSRGLAGSYEQYF. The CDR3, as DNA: TGTGCCAGCAGTCGGGGACTAGCGGGTTCTTACGAGCAGTACTTC.

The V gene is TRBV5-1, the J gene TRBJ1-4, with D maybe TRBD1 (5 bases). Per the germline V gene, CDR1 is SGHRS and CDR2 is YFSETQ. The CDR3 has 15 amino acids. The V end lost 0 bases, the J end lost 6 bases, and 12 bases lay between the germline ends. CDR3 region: CASSLVVGADEKLFF. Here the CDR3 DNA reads TGCGCCAGCAGCTTGGTGGTAGGGGCGGATGAAAAACTGTTTTTT.

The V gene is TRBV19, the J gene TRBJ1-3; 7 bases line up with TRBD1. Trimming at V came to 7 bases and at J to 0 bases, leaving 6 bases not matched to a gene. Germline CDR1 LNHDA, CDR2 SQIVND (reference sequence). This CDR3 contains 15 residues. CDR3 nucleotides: TGTGCCAGTACCGGACAGGCGAGCTCTGGAAACACCATATATTTT. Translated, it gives CASTGQASSGNTIYF.

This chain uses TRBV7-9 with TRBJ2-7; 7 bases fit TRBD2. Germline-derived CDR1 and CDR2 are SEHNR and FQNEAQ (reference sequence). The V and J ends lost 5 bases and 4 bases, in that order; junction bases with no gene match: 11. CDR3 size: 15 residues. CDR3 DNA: TGTGCCAGCAGCGCACCCGGGACTACCTGGTACGAGCAGTACTTC. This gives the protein CASSAPGTTWYEQYF.

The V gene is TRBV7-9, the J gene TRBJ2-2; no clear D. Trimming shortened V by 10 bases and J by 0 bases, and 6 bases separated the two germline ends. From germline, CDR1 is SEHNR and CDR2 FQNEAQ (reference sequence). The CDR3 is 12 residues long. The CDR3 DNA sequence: TGTGCCACCCTCCCGAACACCGGGGAGCTGTTTTTT. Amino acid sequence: CATLPNTGELFF.

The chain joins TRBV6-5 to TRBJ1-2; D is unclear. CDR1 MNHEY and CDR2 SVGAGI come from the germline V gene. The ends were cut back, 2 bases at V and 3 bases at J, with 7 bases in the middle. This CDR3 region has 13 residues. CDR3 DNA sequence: TGTGCCAGCAGTTACGGCAGGCACTATGGCTACACCTTC. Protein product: CASSYGRHYGYTF.

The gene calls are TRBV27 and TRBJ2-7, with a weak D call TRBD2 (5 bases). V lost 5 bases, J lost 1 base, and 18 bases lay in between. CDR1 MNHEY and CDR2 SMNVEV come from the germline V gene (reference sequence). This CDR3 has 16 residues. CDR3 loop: CASSPTDLQTSYEQYF. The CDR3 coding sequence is TGTGCCAGCAGTCCCACGGACTTACAAACTTCCTACGAGCAGTACTTC.

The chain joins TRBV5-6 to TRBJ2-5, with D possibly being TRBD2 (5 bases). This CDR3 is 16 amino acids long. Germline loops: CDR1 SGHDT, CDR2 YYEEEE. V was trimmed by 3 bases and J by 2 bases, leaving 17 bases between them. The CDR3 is CASSSPTKAVQETQYF. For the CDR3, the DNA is TGTGCCAGCAGCTCCCCGACTAAGGCTGTTCAAGAGACCCAGTACTTC. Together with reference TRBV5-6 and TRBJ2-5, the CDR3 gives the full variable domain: DAGVTQSPTHLIKTRGQQVTLRCSPKSGHDTVSWYQQALGQGPQFIFQYYEEEERQRGNFPDRFSGHQFPNYSSELNVNALLLGDSALYLCASSSPTKAVQETQYFGPGTRLLVL.

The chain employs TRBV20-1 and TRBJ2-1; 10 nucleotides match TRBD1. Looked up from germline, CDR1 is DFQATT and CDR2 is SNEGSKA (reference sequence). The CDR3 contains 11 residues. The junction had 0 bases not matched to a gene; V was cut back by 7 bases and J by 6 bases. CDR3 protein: CSGTGGNEQFF. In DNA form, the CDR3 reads TGCAGTGGGACAGGGGGCAATGAGCAGTTCTTC.

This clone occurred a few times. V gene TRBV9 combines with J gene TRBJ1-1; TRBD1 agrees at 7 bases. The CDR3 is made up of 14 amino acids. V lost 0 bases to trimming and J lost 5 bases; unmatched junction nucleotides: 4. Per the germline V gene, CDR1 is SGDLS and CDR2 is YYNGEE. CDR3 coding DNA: TGTGCCAGCAGCGTAGACCCAGGGGGTACTGAAGCTTTCTTT. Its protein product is CASSVDPGGTEAFF. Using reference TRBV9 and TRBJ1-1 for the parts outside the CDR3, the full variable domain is DSGVTQTPKHLITATGQRVTLRCSPRSGDLSVYWYQQSLDQGLQFLIQYYNGEERAKGNILERFSAQQFPDLHSELNLSSLELGDSALYFCASSVDPGGTEAFFGQGTRLTVV.

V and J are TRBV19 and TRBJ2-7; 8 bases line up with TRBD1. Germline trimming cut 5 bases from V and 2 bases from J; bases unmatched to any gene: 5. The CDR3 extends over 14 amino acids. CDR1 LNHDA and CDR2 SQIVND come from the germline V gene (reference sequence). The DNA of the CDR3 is TGTGCCAGTAGTGGAGGACAGGGACCCTACGAGCAGTACTTC. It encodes CASSGGQGPYEQYF.

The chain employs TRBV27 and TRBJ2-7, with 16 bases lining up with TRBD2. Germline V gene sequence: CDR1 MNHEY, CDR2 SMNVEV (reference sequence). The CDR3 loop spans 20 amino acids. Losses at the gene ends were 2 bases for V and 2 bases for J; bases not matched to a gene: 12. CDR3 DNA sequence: TGTGCCAGCAGTTTAATGGGGACTAGCGGGAGGGCCTGGTCTGCCTACGAGCAGTACTTC. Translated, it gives CASSLMGTSGRAWSAYEQYF.

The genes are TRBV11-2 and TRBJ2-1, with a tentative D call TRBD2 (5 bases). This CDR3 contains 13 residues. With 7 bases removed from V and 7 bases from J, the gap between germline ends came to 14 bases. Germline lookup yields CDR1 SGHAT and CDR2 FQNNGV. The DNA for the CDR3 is TGTGCCAGCACCCAACCGACGGGGAATGAGCAGTTCTTC. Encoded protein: CASTQPTGNEQFF.

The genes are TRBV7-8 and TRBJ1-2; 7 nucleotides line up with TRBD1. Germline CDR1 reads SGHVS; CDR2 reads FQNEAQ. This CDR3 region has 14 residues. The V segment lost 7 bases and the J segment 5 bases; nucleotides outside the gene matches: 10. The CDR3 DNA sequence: TGTGCCAGCACCATAAGCAGGGGACAGTATGGCTACACCTTC. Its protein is CASTISRGQYGYTF.

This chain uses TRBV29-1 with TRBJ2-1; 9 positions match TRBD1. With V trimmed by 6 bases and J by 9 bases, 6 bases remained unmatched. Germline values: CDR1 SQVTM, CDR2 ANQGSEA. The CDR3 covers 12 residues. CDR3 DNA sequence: TGCAGCGTCGGGACAGGGTTTGGTGAGCAGTTCTTC. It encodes CSVGTGFGEQFF.

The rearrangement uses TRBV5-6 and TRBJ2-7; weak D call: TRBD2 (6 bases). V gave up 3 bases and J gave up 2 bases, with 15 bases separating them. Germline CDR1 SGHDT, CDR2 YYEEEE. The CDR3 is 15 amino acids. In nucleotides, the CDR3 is TGTGCCAGCAGCTCCCAGCCGGGAGCGACCTACGAGCAGTACTTC. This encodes CASSSQPGATYEQYF.

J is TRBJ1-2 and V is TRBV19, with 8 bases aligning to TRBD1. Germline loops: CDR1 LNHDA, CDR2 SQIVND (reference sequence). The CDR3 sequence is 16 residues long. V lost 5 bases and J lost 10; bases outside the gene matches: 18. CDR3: CASSPMGEGQGKVYTF. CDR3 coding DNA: TGTGCCAGTAGTCCTATGGGGGAAGGACAGGGAAAGGTCTACACCTTC.

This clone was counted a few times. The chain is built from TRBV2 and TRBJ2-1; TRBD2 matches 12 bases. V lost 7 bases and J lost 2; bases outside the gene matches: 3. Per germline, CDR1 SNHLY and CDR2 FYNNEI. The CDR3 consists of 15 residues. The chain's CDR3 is CASKLAGGTYNEQFF. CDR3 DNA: TGTGCCAGCAAACTAGCGGGAGGCACCTACAATGAGCAGTTCTTC.

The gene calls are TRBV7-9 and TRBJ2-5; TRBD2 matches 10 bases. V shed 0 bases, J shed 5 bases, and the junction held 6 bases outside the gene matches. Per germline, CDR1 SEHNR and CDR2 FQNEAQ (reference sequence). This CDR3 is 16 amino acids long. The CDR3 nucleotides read TGTGCCAGCAGCTTAGCCGCAACTAGCGGGATGGAGACCCAGTACTTC. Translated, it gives CASSLAATSGMETQYF.

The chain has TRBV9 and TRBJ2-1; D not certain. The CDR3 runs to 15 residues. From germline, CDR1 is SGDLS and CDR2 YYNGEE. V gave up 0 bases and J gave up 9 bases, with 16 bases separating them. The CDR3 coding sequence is TGTGCCAGCAGCGTAGTCGGAGAGCTCTCCGGTGAGCAGTTCTTC. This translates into CASSVVGELSGEQFF.

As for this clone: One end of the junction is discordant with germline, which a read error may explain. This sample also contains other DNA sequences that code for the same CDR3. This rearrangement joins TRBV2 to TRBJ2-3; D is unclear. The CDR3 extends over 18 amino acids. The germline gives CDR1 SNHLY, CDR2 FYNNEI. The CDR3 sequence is CASSEGQARSTPTDTQYF. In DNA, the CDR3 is TGTGCCAGCAGTGAAGGCCAGGCCCGTTCAACACCCACAGATACTCAGTATTTT. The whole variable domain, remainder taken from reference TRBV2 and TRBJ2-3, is EPEVTQTPSHQVTQMGQEVILRCVPISNHLYFYWYRQILGQKVEFLVSFYNNEISEKSEIFDDQFSVERPDGSNFTLKIRSTKLEDSAMYFCASSEGQARSTPTDTQYFGPGTRLTVL.

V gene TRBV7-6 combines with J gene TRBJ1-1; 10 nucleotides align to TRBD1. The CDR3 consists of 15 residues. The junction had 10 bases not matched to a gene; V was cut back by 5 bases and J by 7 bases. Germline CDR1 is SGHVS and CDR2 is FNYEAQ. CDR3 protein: CASSLGQGVFGEAFF. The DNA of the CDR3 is TGTGCCAGCAGCCTCGGACAGGGGGTCTTTGGTGAAGCTTTCTTT.